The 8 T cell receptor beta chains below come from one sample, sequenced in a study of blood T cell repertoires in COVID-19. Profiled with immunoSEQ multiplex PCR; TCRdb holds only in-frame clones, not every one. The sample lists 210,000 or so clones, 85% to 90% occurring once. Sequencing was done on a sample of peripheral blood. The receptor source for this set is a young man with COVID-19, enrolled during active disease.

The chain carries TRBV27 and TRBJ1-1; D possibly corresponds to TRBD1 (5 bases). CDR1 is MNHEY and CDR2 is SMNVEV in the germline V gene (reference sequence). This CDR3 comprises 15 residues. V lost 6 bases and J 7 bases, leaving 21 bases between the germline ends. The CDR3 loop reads CASRPGQLMWGEAFF. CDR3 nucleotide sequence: TGTGCCAGCAGGCCAGGACAATTAATGTGGGGTGAAGCTTTCTTT.

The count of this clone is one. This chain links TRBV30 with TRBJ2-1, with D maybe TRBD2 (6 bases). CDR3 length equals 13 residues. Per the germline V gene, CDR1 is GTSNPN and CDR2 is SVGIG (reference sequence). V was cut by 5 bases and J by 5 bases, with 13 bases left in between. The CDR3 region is CAWARDFDNEQFF. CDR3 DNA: TGTGCCTGGGCCCGGGACTTTGACAATGAGCAGTTCTTC.

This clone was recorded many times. In DNA, the CDR3 is TGCGCCAGCAGCCAAGGGACAGGGGGCTACAATGAGCAGTTCTTC. This sequence encodes CASSQGTGGYNEQFF. The V gene is TRBV4-3, the J gene TRBJ2-1; 10 nucleotides match TRBD1. The germline V gene encodes CDR1 LGHNA and CDR2 YSLEER. This CDR3 is built from 15 residues. V lost 1 base to trimming and J lost 3 bases; unmatched junction nucleotides: 0.

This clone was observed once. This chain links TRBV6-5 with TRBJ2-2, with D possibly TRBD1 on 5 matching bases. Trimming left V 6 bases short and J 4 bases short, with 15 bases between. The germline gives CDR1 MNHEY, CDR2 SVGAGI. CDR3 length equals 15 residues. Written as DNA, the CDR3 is TGTGCCAGCAGGTTACAAGGGGTGGGCACCGGGGAGCTGTTTTTT. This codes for CASRLQGVGTGELFF.

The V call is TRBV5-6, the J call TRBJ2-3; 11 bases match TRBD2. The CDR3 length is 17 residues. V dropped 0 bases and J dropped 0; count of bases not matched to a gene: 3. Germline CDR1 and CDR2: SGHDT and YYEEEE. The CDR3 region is CASSLARTSGSTDTQYF. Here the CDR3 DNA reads TGTGCCAGCAGCTTGGCCCGGACTAGCGGGAGCACAGATACGCAGTATTTT.

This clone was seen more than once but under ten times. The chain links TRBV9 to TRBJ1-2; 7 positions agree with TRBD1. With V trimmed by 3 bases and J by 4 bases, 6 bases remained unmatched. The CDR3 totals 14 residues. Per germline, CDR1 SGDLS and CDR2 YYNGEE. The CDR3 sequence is CASSGAQGGYGYTF. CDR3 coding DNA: TGTGCCAGCAGCGGTGCCCAGGGGGGCTATGGCTACACCTTC.

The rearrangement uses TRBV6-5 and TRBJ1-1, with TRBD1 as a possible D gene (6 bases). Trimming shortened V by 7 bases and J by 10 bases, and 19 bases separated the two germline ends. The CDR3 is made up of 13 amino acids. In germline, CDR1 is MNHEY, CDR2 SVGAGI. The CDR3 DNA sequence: TGTGCCAGCAACAACCAGGGGTTTGGAGTAGCTTTCTTT. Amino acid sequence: CASNNQGFGVAFF.

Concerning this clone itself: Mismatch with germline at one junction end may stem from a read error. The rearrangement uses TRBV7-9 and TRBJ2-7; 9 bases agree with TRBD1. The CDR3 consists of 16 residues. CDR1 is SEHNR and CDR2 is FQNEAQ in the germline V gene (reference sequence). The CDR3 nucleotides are TGTGCCAGCAGCATACCGGGACAGGGATCGTCCTTCGAGCAGTACTTC. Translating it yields CASSIPGQGSSFEQYF. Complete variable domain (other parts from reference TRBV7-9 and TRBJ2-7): DTGVSQNPRHKITKRGQNVTFRCDPISEHNRLYWYRQTLGQGPEFLTYFQNEAQLEKSRLLSDRFSAERPKGSFSTLEIQRTEQGDSAMYLCASSIPGQGSSFEQYFGPGTRLTVT.